The 20 T cell receptor beta chains in this list originate from one sample, sequenced in a study of metastatic and nonmetastatic thyroid tumors. Patients were all untreated before their thyroid surgery. TCRdb re-processed the PCR reads through MiXCR. Among tens of thousands of clones listed, roughly 12% were seen once. Source material: blood. These receptors were collected from a female donor with papillary thyroid cancer or a benign thyroid nodule (not recorded which). Some clones in this sample may be carry-over from other donors' samples.

This clone was seen more than once but under ten times. This CDR3 is CASSSDSRLGEKGETQYF. CDR3 in DNA: TGTGCCAGCAGCAGTGACAGTAGACTAGGTGAAAAGGGGGAGACCCAGTACTTC. The rearrangement joins TRBV11-1 to TRBJ2-5; maybe TRBD2 (6 bases). The ends were cut back, 5 bases at V and 5 bases at J, with 27 bases in the middle. This CDR3 region has 18 residues. In germline, CDR1 is SGHAT, CDR2 FQDESV (reference sequence).

The CDR3 region is CSARDRGQGAYEQYF. CDR3 DNA: TGCAGTGCTAGAGATCGGGGACAGGGGGCCTACGAGCAGTACTTC. The genes are TRBV20-1 and TRBJ2-7, with 11 bases that match TRBD1. The CDR3 is 15 residues long. Germline V gives CDR1 DFQATT, CDR2 SNEGSKA (reference sequence). V lost 0 bases, J lost 2 bases, and 3 bases stayed unmatched.

This clone was seen a few times. The chain employs TRBV6-2 or TRBV6-3 and TRBJ1-5, with TRBD1 matching 8 bases. The CDR3 runs to 17 residues. The germline gives CDR1 MNHEY, CDR2 SVGEGT. With V trimmed by 4 bases and J by 3 bases, 11 bases remained unmatched. The CDR3 loop reads CASSLAVTGDPNQPQHF. The CDR3 DNA reads TGTGCCAGCAGTTTGGCAGTGACAGGGGATCCCAATCAGCCCCAGCATTTT.

Many counts were recorded for this clone. The chain combines TRBV4-3 with TRBJ2-1; possibly TRBD2 for D (6 bases). V was cut by 0 bases and J by 8 bases, with 14 bases left in between. Germline CDR1 LGHNA, CDR2 YSLEER. The CDR3 contains 15 residues. CDR3 sequence: CASSQDLAAGDEQFF. CDR3 coding DNA: TGCGCCAGCAGCCAAGATTTAGCGGCTGGGGATGAGCAGTTCTTC.

This clone came up many times. The rearrangement uses TRBV6-1 and TRBJ1-4; unclear D gene. The germline gives CDR1 MNHNS, CDR2 SASEGT. Trimming took off 5 bases at V and 0 bases at J, with 16 bases between the two ends. This CDR3 spans 17 amino acids. CDR3 residues: CASSSQPAVATNEKLFF. The CDR3 region has the DNA TGTGCCAGCAGTTCCCAACCGGCGGTTGCAACTAATGAAAAACTGTTTTTT.

This clone was detected many times. This rearrangement joins TRBV24-1 to TRBJ2-1, with D possibly being TRBD2 (5 bases). The CDR3 sequence is 16 residues long. The germline gives CDR1 KGHDR, CDR2 SFDVKD. V was shortened by 4 bases and J by 6 bases, with 18 bases between the two germline ends. CDR3: CATSESGNLKSNEQFF. CDR3 coding DNA: TGTGCCACCAGTGAGTCCGGGAACCTAAAAAGCAATGAGCAGTTCTTC.

This clone was detected ten times or more. The V gene is TRBV20-1, the J gene TRBJ2-4, with D maybe TRBD1 (6 bases). There are 14 residues in the CDR3. Germline CDR1 is DFQATT and CDR2 is SNEGSKA (reference sequence). Between the trimmed V and J ends, which lost 5 bases and 0 bases, there was a span of 11 bases. CDR3 nucleotides: TGCAGTGCTCCCAGGGGCCTAGCCAAAAACATTCAGTACTTC. Translating it yields CSAPRGLAKNIQYF.

This clone has at least ten counts. The V gene is TRBV5-1, the J gene TRBJ1-1; possible D gene TRBD1, 5 bases. This CDR3 region has 15 residues. Germline CDR1 reads SGHRS; CDR2 reads YFSETQ. The germline V and J ends were trimmed by 3 bases and 1 base, with 13 bases remaining between them. The CDR3 reads CASSSRGVRNTEAFF. The CDR3 DNA sequence: TGCGCCAGCAGCTCGAGGGGCGTCCGGAACACTGAAGCTTTCTTT.

The V gene is TRBV6-1, the J gene TRBJ2-3, with TRBD2 matching 8 bases. The CDR3 loop spans 15 amino acids. Germline V gives CDR1 MNHNS, CDR2 SASEGT. J was trimmed by 5 bases and V by 2 bases; bases with no gene match: 6. The chain's CDR3 is CASSETWLAGDTQYF. CDR3 coding DNA: TGTGCCAGCAGTGAAACGTGGCTAGCGGGAGATACGCAGTATTTT.

V is TRBV20-1 and J is TRBJ1-1, with a weak D call TRBD1 (5 bases). The CDR3 has 15 residues. Trimming pared 6 bases from V and 4 bases from J, leaving 21 bases between. Germline CDR1 and CDR2: DFQATT and SNEGSKA (reference sequence). DNA for the CDR3: TGCAGTGCACTAAGCCTCGAGCGGAGGGGCACTGAAGCTTTCTTT. Protein product: CSALSLERRGTEAFF.

The genes are TRBV30 and TRBJ2-1, with a weak D call TRBD2 (6 bases). Per the germline V gene, CDR1 is GTSNPN and CDR2 is SVGIG (reference sequence). Trimming cost V 5 bases and J 10 bases, with 9 bases left between them. The CDR3 is 10 residues long. This chain's CDR3 is CAWGGTEQFF. The CDR3 DNA reads TGTGCCTGGGGGGGGACGGAGCAGTTCTTC. The variable domain in full, completed from reference TRBV30 and TRBJ2-1, reads SQTIHQWPATLVQPVGSPLSLECTVEGTSNPNLYWYRQAAGRGLQLLFYSVGIGQISSEVPQNLSASRPQDRQFILSSKKLLLSDSGFYLCAWGGTEQFFGPGTRLTVL.

This clone was recorded many times. V and J are TRBV11-2 and TRBJ2-7; D is uncertain. Germline lookup yields CDR1 SGHAT and CDR2 FQNNGV. Trimming pared 6 bases from V and 2 bases from J, leaving 17 bases between. The CDR3 consists of 15 residues. The CDR3 protein is CASRRAEGSPYEQYF. The CDR3 DNA reads TGTGCCAGCAGAAGGGCGGAAGGGTCTCCCTACGAGCAGTACTTC.

Written as DNA, the CDR3 is TGTGCCAGCAGGGGAGGGACTAGCGGGCCCTGGGGAGAGACCCAGTACTTC. Protein sequence: CASRGGTSGPWGETQYF. The genes are TRBV2 and TRBJ2-5; 12 nucleotides line up with TRBD2. Germline V lookup: CDR1 SNHLY, CDR2 FYNNEI. The CDR3 is 17 residues long. The ends lost 6 bases at V and 4 bases at J; junction bases unmatched: 12. Filled out from reference TRBV2 and TRBJ2-5, the complete variable domain reads EPEVTQTPSHQVTQMGQEVILRCVPISNHLYFYWYRQILGQKVEFLVSFYNNEISEKSEIFDDQFSVERPDGSNFTLKIRSTKLEDSAMYFCASRGGTSGPWGETQYFGPGTRLLVL.

This clone appeared many times. V is TRBV2 and J is TRBJ1-3; D is uncertain. This CDR3 comprises 14 residues. Germline loops: CDR1 SNHLY, CDR2 FYNNEI. V gave up 1 base and J gave up 4 bases, with 8 bases separating them. The CDR3 is CASSEGTIGNTIYF. In DNA form, the CDR3 reads TGTGCCAGCAGTGAAGGGACGATAGGAAACACCATATATTTT.

In its sample, this clone was seen a few times. This may come from a read error, since a much larger clone is one base off. The sample holds other DNA sequences that translate to the same CDR3. This rearrangement joins TRBV7-9 to TRBJ1-2; 8 bases align to TRBD1. This CDR3 region has 15 residues. CDR1 and CDR2 (germline): SEHNR, FQNEAQ (reference sequence). The CDR3 is CASSLDRGVNYGYTF. The CDR3 nucleotides read TGCGCCAGCAGCTTAGACAGGGGAGTTAACTATGGCTACACCTTC.

With respect to this clone: This may stem from a read error, because a much larger clone lies one nucleotide away. This CDR3 is also generated by other DNA sequences in the sample. The J gene is TRBJ2-7, the V gene TRBV29-1, with 8 nucleotides matching TRBD1. Germline trimming cut 7 bases from V and 5 bases from J; bases unmatched to any gene: 16. The CDR3 runs 15 residues. Germline values: CDR1 SQVTM, CDR2 ANQGSEA. CDR3: CSALDAGGQEDEQYF. CDR3 nucleotide sequence: TGCAGCGCGCTAGATGCAGGGGGACAGGAGGACGAGCAGTACTTC.

This clone occurred many times. V is TRBV20-1 and J is TRBJ2-3; D perhaps matches TRBD2 (7 bases). Germline-derived CDR1 and CDR2 are DFQATT and SNEGSKA (reference sequence). Trimming pared 5 bases from V and 5 bases from J, leaving 11 bases between. The CDR3 is 12 residues long. The CDR3 nucleotides read TGCAGTGCTGCCGGGGGGCGAGATACGCAGTATTTT. Amino acids: CSAAGGRDTQYF.

This clone was recorded many times. V is TRBV5-8 and J is TRBJ2-1; 7 bases align to TRBD1. This CDR3 is built from 15 residues. Germline values: CDR1 SGHTS, CDR2 YDEGEE. The trim removed 4 bases at V and 6 bases at J, leaving 10 bases unmatched. CDR3 region: CASSDGQVYGNEQFF. The DNA of the CDR3 is TGTGCCAGCAGCGATGGACAGGTTTATGGCAATGAGCAGTTCTTC.

The CDR3 coding sequence is TGCGCCAGCAGCCTAGGTTTAGTGGGACAAGAGACCCAGTACTTC. Protein product: CASSLGLVGQETQYF. This chain connects TRBV4-3 to TRBJ2-5; D remains ambiguous. Trimming took off 4 bases at V and 2 bases at J, with 14 bases between the two ends. Per germline, CDR1 LGHNA and CDR2 YSLEER. The CDR3 sequence is 15 residues long.

The table lists this clone with many counts. The chain combines TRBV28 with TRBJ2-1; no clear D gene. Germline V gives CDR1 MDHEN, CDR2 SYDVKM. The V gene lost 8 bases and the J gene lost 2 bases, with 16 bases spanning the gap. The CDR3 contains 15 residues. CDR3 in amino acids: CASSSPGATYNEQFF. DNA of the CDR3: TGTGCCAGCTCTAGTCCCGGAGCTACCTACAATGAGCAGTTCTTC.